Shown below are 15 T cell receptor beta chains from a single sample sequenced in a study of control samples from healthy donors and cancer patients. Sequencing used immunoSEQ multiplex PCR; TCRdb keeps in-frame clones, though not all of them. The table includes some 120,000 clones, more than 80% detected once. The sequencing sample was made of blood. These receptors all stem from a man aged 18 to 35 in good health.

This clone was recorded only once. The gene calls are TRBV11-2 and TRBJ2-3; no clear D. Deletions cut 5 bases from V and 0 bases from J, with 9 bases between. This CDR3 region has 14 residues. The germline V gene has CDR1 SGHAT and CDR2 FQNNGV. CDR3 sequence reads: CASSPRFSTDTQYF. The CDR3 region has the DNA TGTGCCAGCAGCCCGCGTTTCAGCACAGATACGCAGTATTTT.

Only one count was recorded for this clone. J is TRBJ2-4 and V is TRBV28; 15 nucleotides agree with TRBD2. The germline V gene encodes CDR1 MDHEN and CDR2 SYDVKM. The CDR3 is 17 residues long. Germline trimming cut 5 bases from V and 8 bases from J; bases unmatched to any gene: 10. The CDR3 DNA sequence: TGTGCCAGCAGTCCCCCGGGACTAGCGGGGGGCTTGTACATTCAGTACTTC. It encodes CASSPPGLAGGLYIQYF.

The V gene is TRBV7-6, the J gene TRBJ2-5, with TRBD2 matching 12 bases. V shed 1 base and J 0 bases; nucleotides not matched to a gene: 3. Germline V gives CDR1 SGHVS, CDR2 FNYEAQ. The CDR3 contains 17 residues. Here the CDR3 reads CASSLELAGGYQETQYF. The CDR3 coding sequence is TGTGCCAGCAGCTTAGAACTAGCGGGGGGCTACCAAGAGACCCAGTACTTC.

The chain carries TRBV9 and TRBJ1-2; no clear D. In germline, CDR1 is SGDLS, CDR2 YYNGEE. V lost 0 bases and J lost 4, with 10 bases in between. The CDR3 consists of 14 residues. The CDR3 loop reads CASSVAEGIYGYTF. CDR3 DNA: TGTGCCAGCAGCGTAGCTGAGGGAATCTATGGCTACACCTTC. The full variable domain, rest sourced from reference TRBV9 and TRBJ1-2, is DSGVTQTPKHLITATGQRVTLRCSPRSGDLSVYWYQQSLDQGLQFLIQYYNGEERAKGNILERFSAQQFPDLHSELNLSSLELGDSALYFCASSVAEGIYGYTFGSGTRLTVV.

DNA of the CDR3: TGTGCCAGCAGAAACCGGGACAGACTCAATCAGCCCCAGCATTTT. It translates to CASRNRDRLNQPQHF. This rearrangement joins TRBV28 to TRBJ1-5, with 7 positions matching TRBD1. From germline, CDR1 is MDHEN and CDR2 SYDVKM. V was pared by 6 bases and J by 3 bases, with 8 bases of the junction left unmatched. The CDR3 sequence is 15 residues long. Complete variable domain (other parts from reference TRBV28 and TRBJ1-5): DVKVTQSSRYLVKRTGEKVFLECVQDMDHENMFWYRQDPGLGLRLIYFSYDVKMKEKGDIPEGYSVSREKKERFSLILESASTNQTSMYLCASRNRDRLNQPQHFGDGTRLSIL.

This sequence joins TRBV19 and TRBJ1-6; unclear D gene. V dropped 5 bases and J dropped 10 bases, with 18 bases sitting between them. This CDR3 is built from 15 residues. CDR1 and CDR2 (germline): LNHDA, SQIVND (reference sequence). CDR3 in amino acids: CASSPSGNNGSPLHF. The CDR3 nucleotides are TGTGCCAGTAGTCCCTCGGGAAACAATGGGTCACCCCTCCACTTT. Variable domain in full (rest from reference TRBV19 and TRBJ1-6): DGGITQSPKYLFRKEGQNVTLSCEQNLNHDAMYWYRQDPGQGLRLIYYSQIVNDFQKGDIAEGYSVSREKKESFPLTVTSAQKNPTAFYLCASSPSGNNGSPLHFGNGTRLTVT.

The rearrangement links TRBV7-9 to TRBJ1-6; TRBD1 matches 7 bases. From germline, CDR1 is SEHNR and CDR2 FQNEAQ (reference sequence). J gave up 4 bases and V 5 bases, and 11 bases lay outside the gene matches. This CDR3 spans 17 amino acids. The CDR3 loop is CASSKERGQAYNSPLHF. In DNA, the CDR3 is TGTGCCAGCAGCAAAGAAAGAGGACAGGCTTATAATTCACCCCTCCACTTT.

About this clone itself: It is likely a read error, because the conserved phenylalanine at the end of the CDR3 is missing. Because the CDR3's place on the DNA is in doubt, the DNA is left out and the CDR3 is given as listed by TCRdb. V gene TRBV21-1 combines with J gene TRBJ1-5; the table calls TRBD1, which could not be checked here. TRBV21-1 is noted as a pseudogene. The CDR3 sequence runs 8 residues, both termini included. The chain's CDR3 is CASSKGTV.

In its sample, this clone was seen once. The chain has TRBV19 and TRBJ1-5; 9 bases align to TRBD1. Germline V gene sequence: CDR1 LNHDA, CDR2 SQIVND (reference sequence). V was clipped by 4 bases and J by 4 bases; unmatched bases: 8. The CDR3 consists of 16 residues. The CDR3 sequence is CASSRGQGSGNQPQHF. Here the CDR3 DNA reads TGTGCCAGTAGTAGGGGACAGGGTTCCGGAAATCAGCCCCAGCATTTT.

V and J are TRBV7-9 and TRBJ2-2; D gene uncertain. CDR1 is SEHNR and CDR2 is FQNEAQ in the germline V gene (reference sequence). Deletions cut 4 bases from V and 6 bases from J, with 12 bases between. The CDR3 has 14 residues. Here the CDR3 reads CASSSHRTAGELFF. CDR3 nucleotide sequence: TGTGCCAGCAGCTCCCATCGGACCGCCGGGGAGCTGTTTTTT.

CDR3 protein: CASSHLGGETQYF. CDR3 DNA sequence: TGTGCCAGCAGCCATTTAGGGGGAGAGACCCAGTACTTC. The chain links TRBV3-1 (or the pseudogene TRBV3-2) to TRBJ2-5; D possibly corresponds to TRBD1 (6 bases). The V end was cut by 3 bases, the J end by 4 bases, with 9 bases between. Looked up from germline, CDR1 is LGHDT and CDR2 is YNNKEL (reference sequence). This CDR3 spans 13 amino acids.

This clone was seen more than once but under ten times. The V call is TRBV9, the J call TRBJ1-1; weak D call: TRBD1 (5 bases). The CDR3 sequence is 13 residues long. Trimming left V 0 bases short and J 5 bases short, with 8 bases between. Germline CDR1 reads SGDLS; CDR2 reads YYNGEE. CDR3 nucleotide sequence: TGTGCCAGCAGCGTAGTTCCAGGGACTGAAGCTTTCTTT. Amino acid sequence: CASSVVPGTEAFF.

This clone was detected only once. The rearrangement joins TRBV9 to TRBJ2-2; D ambiguous. Germline lookup yields CDR1 SGDLS and CDR2 YYNGEE. V shed 0 bases and J shed 5 bases, with 5 bases lying between them. The CDR3 totals 13 residues. CDR3 sequence (DNA): TGTGCCAGCAGCGTAGTCCCGACCGGGGAGCTGTTTTTT. Amino acids: CASSVVPTGELFF. The full variable domain, in which reference TRBV9 and TRBJ2-2 provide the parts outside the CDR3, is DSGVTQTPKHLITATGQRVTLRCSPRSGDLSVYWYQQSLDQGLQFLIQYYNGEERAKGNILERFSAQQFPDLHSELNLSSLELGDSALYFCASSVVPTGELFFGEGSRLTVL.

This sequence joins TRBV11-2 and TRBJ2-7; 9 nucleotides line up with TRBD2. J was trimmed by 5 bases and V by 4 bases; bases with no gene match: 6. Germline values: CDR1 SGHAT, CDR2 FQNNGV. The CDR3 extends over 14 amino acids. The CDR3 region has the DNA TGTGCCAGCAGCTGGTCCGGGACTAGCAACGAGCAGTACGTC. It codes for CASSWSGTSNEQYV.

The chain is built from TRBV7-2 and TRBJ2-2; D might be TRBD1 (6 bases). Germline CDR1 reads SGHTA; CDR2 reads FQGNSA. V was pared by 0 bases and J by 1 base, with 9 bases between. The CDR3 loop spans 16 amino acids. The CDR3 reads CASSLAATGNTGELFF. The CDR3 DNA follows: TGTGCCAGCAGCTTAGCCGCGACAGGGAACACCGGGGAGCTGTTTTTT. Complete variable domain (other parts from reference TRBV7-2 and TRBJ2-2): GAGVSQSPSNKVTEKGKDVELRCDPISGHTALYWYRQSLGQGLEFLIYFQGNSAPDKSGLPSDRFSAERTGGSVSTLTIQRTQQEDSAVYLCASSLAATGNTGELFFGEGSRLTVL.